Each of the 14 T cell receptor beta chains below was sequenced from the same sample in a study of cytomegalovirus exposure and HLA in healthy donors. Use of 60 Vbeta and 13 Jbeta primers characterized the PCR. Sequencing was performed with immunoSEQ multiplex PCR; in TCRdb, only in-frame clones are kept and a portion is missing. The repertoire holds around 200,000 clones, with around 86% as singletons. The sequenced material came from PBMCs. The receptors were sampled from a man aged 45-60 years in good health and CMV-seronegative.

The chain has TRBV11-2 and TRBJ1-5; 10 nucleotides agree with TRBD1. The CDR3 runs 16 residues. Trimming at V came to 1 base and at J to 5 bases, leaving 5 bases not matched to a gene. Germline V gene sequence: CDR1 SGHAT, CDR2 FQNNGV. For the CDR3, the DNA is TGTGCCAGCAGCTTAGGCGGGACAGGGGTCCATCAGCCCCAGCATTTT. This translates into CASSLGGTGVHQPQHF.

V usage is TRBV6-1 and J usage is TRBJ2-1; 10 bases agree with TRBD2. Trimming removed 4 bases from V and 6 bases from J; junction bases left unmatched: 9. Germline V gives CDR1 MNHNS, CDR2 SASEGT. The CDR3 totals 16 residues. The DNA for the CDR3 is TGTGCCAGCAGTGGACCGGGACTAGCGTCGTTCAATGAGCAGTTCTTC. It encodes CASSGPGLASFNEQFF.

The chain joins TRBV19 to TRBJ1-1; 7 bases map to TRBD1. This CDR3 comprises 13 residues. CDR1 and CDR2 from the germline V gene are LNHDA and SQIVND (reference sequence). The V gene end was trimmed by 9 bases and the J gene end by 0 bases; junction bases not matched to a gene: 4. CDR3 residues: CASRDRLNTEAFF. The CDR3 coding sequence is TGTGCCAGCCGGGACAGATTGAACACTGAAGCTTTCTTT.

This clone was detected a few times. The genes are TRBV4-2 and TRBJ1-2; no firm D call. The CDR3 covers 17 residues. The V end lost 0 bases, the J end lost 5 bases, and 19 bases lay between the germline ends. CDR1 LGHNA and CDR2 YNFKEQ come from the germline V gene. The CDR3 DNA reads TGTGCCAGCAGCCAAGATGTTTCCAGCGCTTTAATTTATGGCTACACCTTC. As protein: CASSQDVSSALIYGYTF.

The chain couples TRBV19 to TRBJ1-5; 9 positions match TRBD1. The germline CDR1 and CDR2 sequences are LNHDA and SQIVND (reference sequence). Trimming cost V 5 bases and J 6 bases; bases outside gene matches: 8. The CDR3 consists of 15 residues. In DNA form, the CDR3 reads TGTGCCAGTAGTGCCCCGACAGGGGGAGCTCAGCCCCAGCATTTT. Translating gives CASSAPTGGAQPQHF. The variable domain in full, completed from reference TRBV19 and TRBJ1-5, reads DGGITQSPKYLFRKEGQNVTLSCEQNLNHDAMYWYRQDPGQGLRLIYYSQIVNDFQKGDIAEGYSVSREKKESFPLTVTSAQKNPTAFYLCASSAPTGGAQPQHFGDGTRLSIL.

The chain employs TRBV5-4 and TRBJ2-3, with D perhaps matching TRBD1 (6 bases). The germline gives CDR1 SGHNT, CDR2 YYREEE (reference sequence). Trimming shortened V by 6 bases and J by 2 bases, and 13 bases separated the two germline ends. CDR3 length: 14 amino acids. In DNA form, the CDR3 reads TGTGCCAGCAACTACCGGGACAACACAGATACGCAGTATTTT. Translated: CASNYRDNTDTQYF.

The rearrangement links TRBV30 to TRBJ2-3; 7 bases are a match to TRBD1. V lost 1 base and J lost 0; bases outside the gene matches: 7. Germline lookup yields CDR1 GTSNPN and CDR2 SVGIG (reference sequence). The CDR3 length is 16 residues. The CDR3 sequence: CAWSGVGTDSTDTQYF. In DNA, the CDR3 is TGTGCCTGGAGTGGGGTCGGGACAGATAGCACAGATACGCAGTATTTT.

In this sample, this clone turned up a few times. The chain has TRBV6-5 and TRBJ1-5; 11 nucleotides match TRBD1. The V gene's germline CDR1 is MNHEY and CDR2 SVGAGI. Losses at the gene ends were 5 bases for V and 7 bases for J; bases not matched to a gene: 7. The CDR3 extends over 15 amino acids. Here the CDR3 reads CASSRGQGVWQPQHF. The CDR3 region has the DNA TGTGCCAGCAGTAGGGGACAGGGGGTCTGGCAGCCCCAGCATTTT.

V and J are TRBV10-3 and TRBJ2-7, with TRBD1 matching over 10 bases. CDR1 ENHRY and CDR2 SYGVKD come from the germline V gene. The CDR3 loop spans 13 amino acids. Trimming cost V 6 bases and J 2 bases; bases outside gene matches: 1. The CDR3 loop reads CAISGQGAYEQYF. The CDR3 DNA is TGTGCCATCAGCGGACAGGGGGCCTACGAGCAGTACTTC.

This clone was detected once. This chain connects TRBV27 to TRBJ2-7; TRBD1 aligns across 10 bases. The CDR3 length is 15 residues. Germline V gene lookup returns CDR1 MNHEY and CDR2 SMNVEV (reference sequence). The V and J ends lost 5 bases and 6 bases, in that order; junction bases with no gene match: 10. CDR3 bases: TGTGCCAGCAGTGCCCCCGGGACAGGGGATCTCGAGCAGTACTTC. This gives the protein CASSAPGTGDLEQYF.

The chain links TRBV27 to TRBJ2-7; TRBD2 matches 10 bases. Germline V gene sequence: CDR1 MNHEY, CDR2 SMNVEV (reference sequence). J gave up 7 bases and V 6 bases, and 12 bases lay outside the gene matches. CDR3 length equals 15 residues. The CDR3 here is CASRLKREGWGEQYF. The DNA of the CDR3 is TGTGCCAGCAGGCTCAAGCGGGAGGGATGGGGTGAGCAGTACTTC.

The count of this clone is one. The rearrangement joins TRBV5-5 to TRBJ2-4; D might be TRBD2 (5 bases). Per the germline V gene, CDR1 is SGHKS and CDR2 is YYEKEE (reference sequence). The CDR3 is 16 residues long. The V end was cut by 2 bases, the J end by 1 base, with 13 bases between. The CDR3 region is CASSFGRTGAKNIQYF. DNA of the CDR3: TGTGCCAGCAGCTTCGGAAGGACTGGGGCCAAAAACATTCAGTACTTC.

The rearrangement joins TRBV18 to TRBJ1-3; D unclear. Trimming shortened V by 3 bases and J by 4 bases, and 13 bases separated the two germline ends. Germline assignment: CDR1 KGHSH and CDR2 LQKENI. The CDR3 totals 15 residues. Here the CDR3 DNA reads TGTGCCAGCTCACCCTGGGAGTTTTTGGGAAACACCATATATTTT. Translation gives CASSPWEFLGNTIYF.

The chain employs TRBV4-2 and TRBJ2-3; tentatively, D is TRBD1 (6 bases). Germline V gene data show CDR1 as LGHNA and CDR2 as YNFKEQ. V was shortened by 0 bases and J by 9 bases, with 13 bases between the two germline ends. The CDR3 contains 14 residues. CDR3 DNA sequence: TGTGCCAGCAGCCAAGATCTCGGTGGACAGACGCAGTATTTT. It yields the protein CASSQDLGGQTQYF.